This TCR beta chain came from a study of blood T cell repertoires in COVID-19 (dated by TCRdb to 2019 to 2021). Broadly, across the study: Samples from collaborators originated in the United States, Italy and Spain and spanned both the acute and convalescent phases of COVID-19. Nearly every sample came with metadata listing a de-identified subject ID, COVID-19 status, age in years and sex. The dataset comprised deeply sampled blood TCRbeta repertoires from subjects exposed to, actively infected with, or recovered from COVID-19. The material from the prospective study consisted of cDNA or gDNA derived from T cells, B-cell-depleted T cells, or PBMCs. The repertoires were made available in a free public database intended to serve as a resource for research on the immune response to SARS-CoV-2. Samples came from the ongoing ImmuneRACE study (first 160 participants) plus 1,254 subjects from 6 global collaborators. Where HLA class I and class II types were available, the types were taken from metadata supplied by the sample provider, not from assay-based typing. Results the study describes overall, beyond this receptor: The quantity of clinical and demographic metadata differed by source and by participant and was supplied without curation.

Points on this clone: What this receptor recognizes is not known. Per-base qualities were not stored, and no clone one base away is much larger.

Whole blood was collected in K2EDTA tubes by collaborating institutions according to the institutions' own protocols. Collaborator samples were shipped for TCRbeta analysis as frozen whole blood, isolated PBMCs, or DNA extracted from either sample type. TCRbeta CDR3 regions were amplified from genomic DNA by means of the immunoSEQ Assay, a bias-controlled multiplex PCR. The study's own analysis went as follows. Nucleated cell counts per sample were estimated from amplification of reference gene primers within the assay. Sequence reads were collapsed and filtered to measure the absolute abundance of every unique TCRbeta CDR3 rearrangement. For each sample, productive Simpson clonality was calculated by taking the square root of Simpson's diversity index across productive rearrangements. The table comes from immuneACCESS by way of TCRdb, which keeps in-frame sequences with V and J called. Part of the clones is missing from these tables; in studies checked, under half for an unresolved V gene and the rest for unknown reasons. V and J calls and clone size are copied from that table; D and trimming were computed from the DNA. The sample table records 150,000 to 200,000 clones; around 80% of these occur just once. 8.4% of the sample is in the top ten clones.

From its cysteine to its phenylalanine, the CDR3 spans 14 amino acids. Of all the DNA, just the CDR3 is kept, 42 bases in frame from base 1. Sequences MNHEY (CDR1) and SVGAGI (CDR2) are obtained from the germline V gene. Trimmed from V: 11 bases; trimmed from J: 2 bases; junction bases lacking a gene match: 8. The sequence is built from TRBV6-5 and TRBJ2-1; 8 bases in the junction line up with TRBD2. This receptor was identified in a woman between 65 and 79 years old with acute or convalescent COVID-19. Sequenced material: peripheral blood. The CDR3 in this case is CAHQSGGPYNEQFF. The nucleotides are TGTGCCCACCAGAGCGGGGGACCCTACAATGAGCAGTTCTTC.